This T cell receptor beta chain was identified in a study of blood T cell repertoires in COVID-19. Assay used: immunoSEQ multiplex PCR; TCRdb lists only in-frame clones, some missing. Counted here are about 210,000 clones, about four fifths occurring once; the ten biggest clones make up roughly 8.2%. The sample was peripheral blood. The TCR comes from a woman aged 50 to 65 with acute or convalescent COVID-19.

This chain's CDR3 is CASSRRQGRNIQYF. The DNA of the CDR3 is TGTGCCAGCAGTAGACGACAGGGCCGAAACATTCAGTACTTC. This chain joins TRBV28 and TRBJ2-4; 7 nucleotides line up with TRBD1. Unmatched junction bases numbered 7, after V lost 5 bases and J lost 6 bases. The CDR3 is 14 amino acids. Germline loops: CDR1 MDHEN, CDR2 SYDVKM. The entire variable domain, with the rest obtained from reference TRBV28 and TRBJ2-4, is as follows: DVKVTQSSRYLVKRTGEKVFLECVQDMDHENMFWYRQDPGLGLRLIYFSYDVKMKEKGDIPEGYSVSREKKERFSLILESASTNQTSMYLCASSRRQGRNIQYFGAGTRLSVL.